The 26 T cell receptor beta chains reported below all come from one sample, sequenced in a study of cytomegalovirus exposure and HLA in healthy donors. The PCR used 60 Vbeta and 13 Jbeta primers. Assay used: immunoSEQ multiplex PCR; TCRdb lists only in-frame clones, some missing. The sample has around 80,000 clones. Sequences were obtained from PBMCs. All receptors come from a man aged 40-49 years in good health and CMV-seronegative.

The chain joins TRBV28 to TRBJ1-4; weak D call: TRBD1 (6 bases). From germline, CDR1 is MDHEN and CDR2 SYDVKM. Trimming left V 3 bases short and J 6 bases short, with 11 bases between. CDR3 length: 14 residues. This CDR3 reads CASSLGGLDEKLFF. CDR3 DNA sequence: TGTGCCAGCAGTTTGGGGGGGCTTGATGAAAAACTGTTTTTT.

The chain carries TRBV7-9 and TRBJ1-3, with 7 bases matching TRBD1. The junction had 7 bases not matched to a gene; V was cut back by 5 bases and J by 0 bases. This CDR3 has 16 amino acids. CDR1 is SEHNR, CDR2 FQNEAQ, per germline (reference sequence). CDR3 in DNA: TGTGCCAGCAGCATCACCTCAGGGGGCTCTGGAAACACCATATATTTT. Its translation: CASSITSGGSGNTIYF.

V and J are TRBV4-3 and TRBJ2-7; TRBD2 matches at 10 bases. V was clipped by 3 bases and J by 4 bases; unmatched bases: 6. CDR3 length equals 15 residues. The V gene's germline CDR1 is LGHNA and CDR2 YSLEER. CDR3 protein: CASSQNLAGVYEQYF. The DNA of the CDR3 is TGCGCCAGCAGCCAGAACCTAGCGGGAGTTTACGAGCAGTACTTC.

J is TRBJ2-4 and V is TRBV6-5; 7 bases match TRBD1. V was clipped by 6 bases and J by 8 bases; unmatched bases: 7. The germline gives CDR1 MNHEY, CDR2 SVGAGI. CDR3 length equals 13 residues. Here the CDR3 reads CASSRDRADIQYF. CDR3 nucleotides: TGTGCCAGCAGCCGAGACAGGGCGGACATTCAGTACTTC.

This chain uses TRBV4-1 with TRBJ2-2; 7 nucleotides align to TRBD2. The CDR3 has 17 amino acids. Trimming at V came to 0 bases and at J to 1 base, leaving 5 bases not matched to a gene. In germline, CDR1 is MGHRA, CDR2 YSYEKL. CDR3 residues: CASSQDWLAENTGELFF. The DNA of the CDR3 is TGCGCCAGCAGCCAAGATTGGCTAGCGGAGAACACCGGGGAGCTGTTTTTT.

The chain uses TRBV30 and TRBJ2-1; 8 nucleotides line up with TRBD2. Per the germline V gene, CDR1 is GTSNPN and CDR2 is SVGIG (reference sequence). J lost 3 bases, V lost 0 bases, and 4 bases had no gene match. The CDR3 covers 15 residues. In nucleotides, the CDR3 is TGTGCCTGGAGTGTAGGTAGCGGGAACTACAATGAGCAGTTCTTC. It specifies CAWSVGSGNYNEQFF. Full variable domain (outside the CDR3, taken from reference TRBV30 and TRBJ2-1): SQTIHQWPATLVQPVGSPLSLECTVEGTSNPNLYWYRQAAGRGLQLLFYSVGIGQISSEVPQNLSASRPQDRQFILSSKKLLLSDSGFYLCAWSVGSGNYNEQFFGPGTRLTVL.

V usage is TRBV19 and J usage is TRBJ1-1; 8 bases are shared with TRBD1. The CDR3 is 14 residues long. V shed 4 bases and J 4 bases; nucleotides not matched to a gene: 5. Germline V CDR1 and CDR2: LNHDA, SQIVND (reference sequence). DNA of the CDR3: TGTGCCAGTAGTACCCGGACAGGGAGCACTGAAGCTTTCTTT. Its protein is CASSTRTGSTEAFF.

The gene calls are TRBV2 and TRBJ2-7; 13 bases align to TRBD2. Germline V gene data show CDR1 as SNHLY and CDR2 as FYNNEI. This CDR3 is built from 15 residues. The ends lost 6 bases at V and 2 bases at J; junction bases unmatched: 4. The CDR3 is CASSPGTSGTYEQYF. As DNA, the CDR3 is TGTGCCAGCAGCCCAGGGACTAGCGGGACCTACGAGCAGTACTTC.

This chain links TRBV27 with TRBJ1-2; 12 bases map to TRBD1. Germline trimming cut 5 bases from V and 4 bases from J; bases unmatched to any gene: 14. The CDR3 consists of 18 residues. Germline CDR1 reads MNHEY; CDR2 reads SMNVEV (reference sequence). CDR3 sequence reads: CASSLSGTGGAGGYGYTF. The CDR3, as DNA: TGTGCCAGCAGTCTCTCCGGGACAGGGGGCGCGGGGGGCTATGGCTACACCTTC.

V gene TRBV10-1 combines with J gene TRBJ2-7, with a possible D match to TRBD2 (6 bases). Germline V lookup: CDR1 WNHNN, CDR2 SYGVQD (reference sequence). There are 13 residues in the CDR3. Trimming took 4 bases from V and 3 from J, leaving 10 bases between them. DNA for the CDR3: TGCGCCAGCAGTGGTGCGGGGCTCTACGAGCAGTACTTC. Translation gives CASSGAGLYEQYF.

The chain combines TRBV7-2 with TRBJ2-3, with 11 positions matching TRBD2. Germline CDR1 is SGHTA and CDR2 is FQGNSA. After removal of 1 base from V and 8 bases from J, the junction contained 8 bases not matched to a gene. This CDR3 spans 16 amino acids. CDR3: CASSLGLAGGIGTQYF. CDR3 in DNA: TGTGCCAGCAGCTTAGGGCTAGCGGGGGGAATCGGTACGCAGTATTTT.

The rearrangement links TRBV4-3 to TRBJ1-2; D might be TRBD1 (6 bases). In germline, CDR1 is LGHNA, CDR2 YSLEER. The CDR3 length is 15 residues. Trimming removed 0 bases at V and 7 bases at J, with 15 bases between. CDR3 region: CASSQDVTGKLGYTF. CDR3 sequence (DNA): TGCGCCAGCAGCCAAGATGTCACAGGGAAGCTTGGCTACACCTTC.

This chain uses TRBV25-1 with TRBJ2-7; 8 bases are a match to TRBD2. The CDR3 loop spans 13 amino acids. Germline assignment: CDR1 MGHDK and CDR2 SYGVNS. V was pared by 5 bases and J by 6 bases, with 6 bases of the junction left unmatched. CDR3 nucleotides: TGTGCCAGCAGTTTCGGGAGCGGGGGCGAGCAGTACTTC. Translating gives CASSFGSGGEQYF.

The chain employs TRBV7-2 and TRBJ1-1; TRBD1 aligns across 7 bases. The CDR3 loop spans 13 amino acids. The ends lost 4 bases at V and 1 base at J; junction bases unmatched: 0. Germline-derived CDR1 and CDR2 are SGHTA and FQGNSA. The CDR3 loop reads CASSYRGNTEAFF. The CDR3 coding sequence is TGTGCCAGCAGCTACAGGGGGAACACTGAAGCTTTCTTT. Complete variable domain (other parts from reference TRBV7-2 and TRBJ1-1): GAGVSQSPSNKVTEKGKDVELRCDPISGHTALYWYRQSLGQGLEFLIYFQGNSAPDKSGLPSDRFSAERTGGSVSTLTIQRTQQEDSAVYLCASSYRGNTEAFFGQGTRLTVV.

The CDR3 reads CAWIRVAYSGANVLTF. DNA for the CDR3: TGTGCCTGGATCCGGGTCGCTTACTCTGGGGCCAACGTCCTGACTTTC. This chain uses TRBV30 with TRBJ2-6, with unresolved D. The CDR3 has 16 amino acids. Germline assignment: CDR1 GTSNPN and CDR2 SVGIG (reference sequence). Trimming cost V 4 bases and J 0 bases, with 13 bases left between them.

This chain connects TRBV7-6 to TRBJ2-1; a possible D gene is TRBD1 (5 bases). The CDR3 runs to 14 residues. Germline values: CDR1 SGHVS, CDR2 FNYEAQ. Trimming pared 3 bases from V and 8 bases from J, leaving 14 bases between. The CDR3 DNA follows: TGTGCCAGCAGCTTGGGTGGCAGCAGGGATGAGCAGTTCTTC. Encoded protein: CASSLGGSRDEQFF.

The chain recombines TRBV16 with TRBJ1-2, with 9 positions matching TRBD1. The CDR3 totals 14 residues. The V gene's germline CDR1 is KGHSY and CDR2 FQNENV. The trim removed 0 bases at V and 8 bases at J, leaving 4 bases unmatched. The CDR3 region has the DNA TGTGCCAGCAGCCAATCTAACAGGGGGCCGGGCTACACCTTC. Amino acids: CASSQSNRGPGYTF. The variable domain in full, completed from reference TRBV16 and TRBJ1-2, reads GEEVAQTPKHLVRGEGQKAKLYCAPIKGHSYVFWYQQVLKNEFKFLISFQNENVFDETGMPKERFSAKCLPNSPCSLEIQATKLEDSAVYFCASSQSNRGPGYTFGSGTRLTVV.

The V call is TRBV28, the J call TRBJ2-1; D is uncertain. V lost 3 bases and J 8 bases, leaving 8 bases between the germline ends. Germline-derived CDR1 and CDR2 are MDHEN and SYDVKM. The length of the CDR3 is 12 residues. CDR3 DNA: TGTGCCAGCAGTTTTATTAGATATGAGCAGTTCTTC. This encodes CASSFIRYEQFF.

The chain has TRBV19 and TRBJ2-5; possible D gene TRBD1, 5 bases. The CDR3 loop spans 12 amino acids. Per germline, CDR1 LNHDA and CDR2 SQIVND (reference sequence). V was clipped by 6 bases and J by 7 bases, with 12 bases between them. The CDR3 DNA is TGTGCCAGTAGACAGGCTCGAGGGACCCAGTACTTC. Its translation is CASRQARGTQYF.

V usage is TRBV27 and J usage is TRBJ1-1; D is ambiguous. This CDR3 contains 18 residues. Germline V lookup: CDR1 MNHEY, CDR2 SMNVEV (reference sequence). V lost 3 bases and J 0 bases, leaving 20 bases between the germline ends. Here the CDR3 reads CASSFLRGGSGMNTEAFF. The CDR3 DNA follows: TGTGCCAGCAGTTTTCTTCGTGGTGGGTCCGGGATGAACACTGAAGCTTTCTTT.

For the CDR3, the DNA is TGTGCCAGCAGGGAAAGACAGTTGGCTGGAAACACCATATATTTT. Its translation: CASRERQLAGNTIYF. The chain combines TRBV2 with TRBJ1-3, with D possibly TRBD1 on 5 matching bases. The germline V gene has CDR1 SNHLY and CDR2 FYNNEI. The CDR3 has 15 amino acids. Trimming stripped 6 bases from V and 2 bases from J, with 14 bases between.

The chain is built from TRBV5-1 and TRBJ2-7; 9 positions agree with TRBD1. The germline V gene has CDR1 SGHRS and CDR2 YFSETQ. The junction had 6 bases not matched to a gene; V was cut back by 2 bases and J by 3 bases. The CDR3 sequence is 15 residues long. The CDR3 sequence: CASSLKTGGFYEQYF. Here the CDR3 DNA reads TGCGCCAGCAGCTTAAAAACAGGGGGCTTCTACGAGCAGTACTTC.

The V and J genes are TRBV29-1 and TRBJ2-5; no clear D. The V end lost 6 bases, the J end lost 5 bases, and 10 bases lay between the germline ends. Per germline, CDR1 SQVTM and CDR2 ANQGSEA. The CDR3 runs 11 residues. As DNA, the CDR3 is TGCAGCGTGAAACCGGTGGAGACCCAGTACTTC. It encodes CSVKPVETQYF.

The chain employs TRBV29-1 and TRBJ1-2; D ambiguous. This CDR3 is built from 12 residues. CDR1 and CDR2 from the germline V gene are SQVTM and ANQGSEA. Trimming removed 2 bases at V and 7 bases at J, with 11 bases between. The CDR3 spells CSVEMGGSGYTF. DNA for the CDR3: TGCAGCGTTGAAATGGGAGGGAGTGGCTACACCTTC. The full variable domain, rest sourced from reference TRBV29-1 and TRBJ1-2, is SAVISQKPSRDICQRGTSLTIQCQVDSQVTMMFWYRQQPGQSLTLIATANQGSEATYESGFVIDKFPISRPNLTFSTLTVSNMSPEDSSIYLCSVEMGGSGYTFGSGTRLTVV.

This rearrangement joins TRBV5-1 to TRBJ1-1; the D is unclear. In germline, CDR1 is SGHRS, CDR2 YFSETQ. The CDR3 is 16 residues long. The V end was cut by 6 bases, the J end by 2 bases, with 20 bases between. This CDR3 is CASMVSGKLHNTEAFF. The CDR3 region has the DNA TGCGCCAGCATGGTATCGGGGAAACTCCATAACACTGAAGCTTTCTTT.

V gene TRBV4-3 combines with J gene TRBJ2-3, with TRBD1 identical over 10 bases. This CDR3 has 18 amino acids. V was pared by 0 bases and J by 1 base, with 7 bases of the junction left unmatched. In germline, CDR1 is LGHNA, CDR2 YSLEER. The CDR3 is CASSQDRQGAFGTDTQYF. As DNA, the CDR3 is TGCGCCAGCAGCCAAGATCGACAGGGGGCTTTTGGCACAGATACGCAGTATTTT.